This T cell receptor beta chain is drawn from a study of cytomegalovirus exposure and HLA in healthy donors. 60 Vbeta and 13 Jbeta primers were used in PCR. In the authors' workflow: Roughly 12 million of some 80 million unique TCR beta chains were shared, per a later count. The assay was immunoSEQ multiplex PCR, and TCRdb's table has in-frame clones only and misses some. D and trimming come from the DNA, and the V and J calls and clone size come from that table. The top ten clones hold around 5.5% of a sample with 130,000 or so clones, around nine tenths of them seen once. The study's findings and limits: Through in vitro validation, three CMV-associated chains were shown to be specific for CMV antigens. Reports state that TCR beta sequences accurately predicted most subjects' HLA-A and HLA-B alleles.

Comment on this clone: Antigen specificity is unknown.

CDR1 and CDR2 from the germline V gene are MNHEY and SMNVEV (reference sequence). Trimming cost V 5 bases and J 8 bases, with 13 bases left between them. The CDR3 sequence is 12 residues long. V is TRBV27 and J is TRBJ2-7; no clear D gene. The sequencing sample was made of PBMCs. The TCR sequence derives from a woman aged 30 to 39 in good health and CMV-seronegative. CDR3 residues: CASSTDSSKQYF. CDR3 nucleotides: TGTGCCAGCAGTACCGACTCGTCCAAGCAGTACTTC.